What follows describes a single T cell receptor beta chain. This specimen comes from a study of technical replicates of blood from several donors. This CDR3 spans 15 amino acids. Germline loops: CDR1 SGDLS, CDR2 YYNGEE. J gave up 8 bases and V 2 bases, and 5 bases lay outside the gene matches. The assay was immunoSEQ multiplex PCR, and TCRdb's table has in-frame clones only and misses some. Of more than 65,000 clones detected, 96% appear once; the ten largest clones hold approximately 0.32%. This receptor was taken from a human donor in good health. The source material was T cells isolated from PBMCs. The chain uses TRBV9 and TRBJ2-1, with 12 bases lining up with TRBD2. The CDR3 DNA is TGTGCCAGCAGCGTTCGACTAGCGGGAGCCGATGAGCAGTTCTTC. As protein: CASSVRLAGADEQFF.